The source of this T cell receptor beta chain is a study of shared clonotypes between healthy human individuals. Trimming left V 3 bases short and J 6 bases short, with 18 bases between. The CDR3 has 15 amino acids. Germline loops: CDR1 MNHEY, CDR2 SVGAGI. It was CD45RO-negative cells, positively selected for CCR7, that made up naive CD8 cells, with terminally differentiated effector memory CD45RA+ cells excluded. Clones were sequenced by immunoSEQ multiplex PCR, and TCRdb holds only the in-frame ones, with some missing. The top ten clones hold around 0.21% of a sample with roughly 850,000 clones, around 96% of them seen once.

Sequencing used naive CD8+ T cells sorted from blood. The chain employs TRBV6-5 and TRBJ2-7, with D perhaps TRBD2 (6 bases). The sequence was collected from a man aged 30-40 years in good health. CDR3 in amino acids: CASSYEGRPQSEQYF. The CDR3 DNA sequence: TGTGCCAGCAGTTATGAGGGGAGGCCTCAGTCCGAGCAGTACTTC.